Here is one T cell receptor beta chain with its context. The antigen is undetermined. These data belong to a study of CD8+ T cells in alopecia areata. The CDR3 loop spans 10 amino acids. Germline CDR1 is SQVTM and CDR2 is ANQGSEA. Trimming cost V 4 bases and J 5 bases, with 4 bases left between them. Points from the study as a whole: Scalp clonality, together with expanded CD8+ clones among the top 100, fell significantly with tofacitinib.

The sequencing template was cDNA reverse transcribed from extracted RNA. Profiled with immunoSEQ multiplex PCR; TCRdb holds only in-frame clones, not every one. Of approximately 210,000 clones listed, less than 70% are singletons. Treatment defined: oral pan-JAK inhibitor, 5-10 mg twice daily. In alopecia areata patients, both lesional scalp punch biopsies and peripheral blood were collected. Source: CD4+ T cells sorted from blood, taken at week 49, from a patient treated with tofacitinib. The chain combines TRBV29-1 with TRBJ2-3; D remains ambiguous. This TCR was recovered from a human donor with alopecia areata. For the CDR3, the DNA is TGCAGCGTTGGTGTAGATACGCAGTATTTT. Translation gives CSVGVDTQYF.